A selection of T cell receptor beta chains follows, all from one sample in a study of early T cells in non-severe SARS-CoV-2 infection. TCRdb recomputed calls from the 5' RACE reads with MiXCR, one row per CDR3 protein. This sample has some 30,000 distinct CDR3 sequences, with 5.1% found just once. Sequences were obtained from whole blood. Receptor source: an adult who was a healthcare worker with PCR-confirmed SARS-CoV-2 infection or an uninfected control (not recorded which). The CDR3 runs from the conserved cysteine through the conserved F or W. D genes are given only for firm matches. The listing skips clone size in some rows; elsewhere it reads once, few, many or a size class.

J gene,D gene,clone size,V gene,CDR3 DNA,CDR3 protein
TRBJ2-3,-,many,TRBV5-1,TGCGCCAGCAGCTCCCGACTGGCCGGGGATACGCAGTATTTT,CASSSRLAGDTQYF
TRBJ2-6,-,few,TRBV12-3/TRBV12-4,TGTGCCAGCAGCCCCCGAAGCACTGGGGCCAACGTCCTGACTTTC,CASSPRSTGANVLTF
TRBJ2-3,TRBD2,few,TRBV9,TGTGCCAGCAGCGTAGGGACTAGCGGGACCTTAAAGAACACAGATACGCAGTATTTT,CASSVGTSGTLKNTDTQYF
TRBJ1-2,TRBD1,-,TRBV3-1,TGTGCCAGCAGCCCTCAGGGGGCGTCTAACTATGGCTACACCTTC,CASSPQGASNYGYTF
TRBJ2-7,TRBD1,few,TRBV20-1,TGCAGTGCCGGGTTGGCCCACAGGGGTATCTCGTACGAGCAGTACTTC,CSAGLAHRGISYEQYF
TRBJ1-6,-,many,TRBV27,TGTGCCAGCAGTTTAGGGACGGGACACGATAATTCACCCCTCCACTTT,CASSLGTGHDNSPLHF
TRBJ2-5,-,many,TRBV7-9,TGTGCCAGCAGCCAGCTCAGGGGCGTCCAAGAGACCCAGTACTTC,CASSQLRGVQETQYF
TRBJ1-5,-,many,TRBV12-2,TGTGCAAGTCGCTTAGCACAGAAAAACTATAGCAATCAGCCCCAGCATTTT,CASRLAQKNYSNQPQHF
TRBJ1-2,TRBD1,-,TRBV11-2,TGTGCCAGCAGATATACCGGGACAGGAACCTCCTACACCTTC,CASRYTGTGTSYTF
TRBJ2-1,TRBD2,medium-sized,TRBV29-1,TGCAGCGTTGAAGATGGCGTAATGAAAACTAGCGGGGAGCACAATGAGCAGTTCTTC,CSVEDGVMKTSGEHNEQFF
TRBJ2-3,-,medium-sized,TRBV3-1,TGTGCCAGCAGCCAAGGGTTGCCCAATACGCAGTATTTT,CASSQGLPNTQYF
TRBJ2-1,TRBD1,-,TRBV5-6,TGTGCCAGCAGCTTGCCCGGACAGGACTACAATGAGCAGTTCTTC,CASSLPGQDYNEQFF
TRBJ2-7,-,many,TRBV18,TGTGCCAGCTCACCATCCCGGTCTTACGAGCAGTACTTC,CASSPSRSYEQYF
TRBJ1-2,-,few,TRBV10-1,TGCGCCAGCAGCCGGGACGGTTATGGCTACACCTTC,CASSRDGYGYTF
TRBJ2-1,-,many,TRBV11-3,TGTGCCAGCAGCTTAGCGGCAGGCAAGCAGTTCTTC,CASSLAAGKQFF
TRBJ2-5,-,few,TRBV7-9,TGTGCCAGCAGCTTTGGGGTAGCGCAGTACTTC,CASSFGVAQYF
TRBJ2-1,-,few,TRBV11-2,TGTGCCAGCAGCTTAGGGCCAGGGAGGGAGCAGTTCTTC,CASSLGPGREQFF
TRBJ2-7,-,-,TRBV30,TGTGCCTGGAGTGTGGGGCTAGCGCCGTACGAGCAGTACTTC,CAWSVGLAPYEQYF
TRBJ1-5,-,many,TRBV7-9,TGTGCCAGCAGCCTCTGGGGCAGCAATCAGCCCCAGCATTTT,CASSLWGSNQPQHF
TRBJ2-1,-,-,TRBV7-9,TGTGCCAGCAGCTTAGCGCCAGCGGGTGGGACCTACAATGAGCAGTTCTTC,CASSLAPAGGTYNEQFF
TRBJ2-7,TRBD1,medium-sized,TRBV7-2,TGTGCCAGCAGCTTAGGACAGGGGGCCTACGAGCAGTACTTC,CASSLGQGAYEQYF
TRBJ1-4,-,many,TRBV7-9,TGTGCCAGCAGCTCCACGAATGAAAAACTGTTTTTT,CASSSTNEKLFF
TRBJ1-1,TRBD1,-,TRBV20-1,TGCAGTGCTAGAGGTGGAGGGGGCTTGGGCACTGAAGCTTTCTTT,CSARGGGGLGTEAFF
TRBJ2-4,TRBD2,few,TRBV11-2,TGTGCCAGCAGCTTAGAGGGCCGCGGGGGTACATTGAACATTCAGTACTTC,CASSLEGRGGTLNIQYF
TRBJ1-5,-,many,TRBV7-9,TGTGCCAGCAGCTACGGTAGCAATCAGCCCCAGCATTTT,CASSYGSNQPQHF
TRBJ2-7,TRBD1,many,TRBV2,TGTGCCAGCAGTGAGGACAGGGGTAACGAGCAGTACTTC,CASSEDRGNEQYF
TRBJ2-2,TRBD1,-,TRBV18,TGTGCCAGCTCACAGGACAGGGACACCGGGGAGCTGTTTTTT,CASSQDRDTGELFF